The 19 T cell receptor beta chains below come from one sample, sequenced in a study of blood T cell repertoires in COVID-19. Sequencing was performed with immunoSEQ multiplex PCR; in TCRdb, only in-frame clones are kept and a portion is missing. Among 230,000 or so clones, around 82% were seen once, and the ten largest hold approximately 4%. Sequenced input: peripheral blood. The receptors here all came from a man in his fifties with active or convalescent COVID-19.

The chain links TRBV5-1 to TRBJ1-2; TRBD1 matches 8 bases. Per germline, CDR1 SGHRS and CDR2 YFSETQ. The CDR3 sequence is 13 residues long. The ends lost 4 bases at V and 8 bases at J; junction bases unmatched: 7. The CDR3 sequence is CASSRGTGDGYTF. The DNA for the CDR3 is TGCGCCAGCAGCCGAGGGACAGGCGACGGCTACACCTTC.

The rearrangement links TRBV4-1 to TRBJ1-5; D is unclear. The CDR3 spans 14 residues. Germline V gene lookup returns CDR1 MGHRA and CDR2 YSYEKL. Trimming cost V 6 bases and J 0 bases, with 9 bases left between them. CDR3 bases: TGCGCCAGCAGTGCTCCAGGTAGCAATCAGCCCCAGCATTTT. This gives the protein CASSAPGSNQPQHF.

V gene TRBV5-6 combines with J gene TRBJ2-5; 11 bases line up with TRBD2. Germline V gene data show CDR1 as SGHDT and CDR2 as YYEEEE. This CDR3 has 18 residues. Unmatched junction bases numbered 9, after V lost 0 bases and J lost 2 bases. The CDR3 sequence is CASSLALAGGPSQETQYF. The CDR3 DNA reads as TGTGCCAGCAGCTTGGCCCTAGCGGGGGGCCCGTCACAAGAGACCCAGTACTTC.

The chain is built from TRBV6-5 and TRBJ1-4; no reliable D call. V was trimmed by 3 bases and J by 4 bases, leaving 9 bases between them. CDR3 size: 14 residues. From germline, CDR1 is MNHEY and CDR2 SVGAGI. The CDR3 loop is CASSYRGGNEKLFF. The CDR3 bases are TGTGCCAGCAGTTATCGAGGTGGTAATGAAAAACTGTTTTTT.

The chain employs TRBV18 and TRBJ2-7; 16 bases fit TRBD2. Looked up from germline, CDR1 is KGHSH and CDR2 is LQKENI. J gave up 2 bases and V 3 bases, and 1 base lay outside the gene matches. This CDR3 has 16 amino acids. This chain's CDR3 is CASSPGLAGGTYEQYF. CDR3 nucleotide sequence: TGTGCCAGCTCACCGGGACTAGCGGGGGGGACCTACGAGCAGTACTTC.

This sequence joins TRBV24-1 and TRBJ2-7; 9 bases match TRBD2. Germline V CDR1 and CDR2: KGHDR, SFDVKD. This CDR3 spans 14 amino acids. V was clipped by 11 bases and J by 3 bases; unmatched bases: 10. CDR3 in amino acids: CAIRSGGRSYEQYF. CDR3 DNA sequence: TGTGCCATCCGTAGCGGGGGCCGTAGCTACGAGCAGTACTTC.

This sequence joins TRBV6-5 and TRBJ1-4, with D perhaps matching TRBD1 (6 bases). V dropped 5 bases and J dropped 0 bases, with 10 bases sitting between them. From germline, CDR1 is MNHEY and CDR2 SVGAGI. CDR3 length equals 15 residues. CDR3 loop: CASSRDTATNEKLFF. The CDR3 region has the DNA TGTGCCAGCAGTCGGGACACGGCAACTAATGAAAAACTGTTTTTT.

The chain recombines TRBV19 with TRBJ2-1, with no clear D. V shed 3 bases and J shed 4 bases, with 13 bases lying between them. This CDR3 has 15 residues. Per the germline V gene, CDR1 is LNHDA and CDR2 is SQIVND (reference sequence). CDR3 in amino acids: CASSIGALQYNEQFF. The CDR3 nucleotides read TGTGCCAGTAGTATCGGTGCCTTACAGTACAATGAGCAGTTCTTC. Looking up the rest from reference TRBV19 and TRBJ2-1 gives the full variable domain: DGGITQSPKYLFRKEGQNVTLSCEQNLNHDAMYWYRQDPGQGLRLIYYSQIVNDFQKGDIAEGYSVSREKKESFPLTVTSAQKNPTAFYLCASSIGALQYNEQFFGPGTRLTVL.

The V call is TRBV6-2 or TRBV6-3, the J call TRBJ1-5; D not certain. Trimming removed 4 bases from V and 2 bases from J, with 12 bases in between. The V gene's germline CDR1 is MNHEY and CDR2 SVGEGT. This CDR3 is 15 amino acids long. The CDR3 protein is CASSFDMSGNQPQHF. CDR3 nucleotides: TGTGCCAGCAGTTTCGATATGTCGGGCAATCAGCCCCAGCATTTT.

The V gene is TRBV27, the J gene TRBJ2-5, with D possibly TRBD2 on 5 matching bases. Germline V gene data show CDR1 as MNHEY and CDR2 as SMNVEV (reference sequence). V gave up 8 bases and J gave up 5 bases, with 9 bases separating them. CDR3 length equals 11 residues. CDR3 sequence: CASRPGETQYF. The CDR3 coding sequence is TGTGCCAGCCGGCCGGGGGAGACCCAGTACTTC.

The V gene is TRBV4-1, the J gene TRBJ2-7; a possible D gene is TRBD1 (6 bases). The CDR3 length is 17 residues. The germline gives CDR1 MGHRA, CDR2 YSYEKL. The ends were cut back, 3 bases at V and 0 bases at J, with 18 bases in the middle. The CDR3 DNA sequence: TGCGCCAGCAGCCAGGGCCTAACAGGGCATAGCTCCTACGAGCAGTACTTC. It yields the protein CASSQGLTGHSSYEQYF.

The chain combines TRBV4-2 with TRBJ1-1; D is uncertain. Germline V gives CDR1 LGHNA, CDR2 YNFKEQ. The CDR3 covers 14 residues. V lost 1 base to trimming and J lost 0 bases, with 6 bases between them. This chain's CDR3 is CASSQGALNTEAFF. The CDR3 region has the DNA TGTGCCAGCAGCCAAGGAGCCTTGAACACTGAAGCTTTCTTT.

This chain connects TRBV6-5 to TRBJ2-5, with unresolved D. CDR1 is MNHEY, CDR2 SVGAGI, per germline. The CDR3 has 14 amino acids. V was cut by 2 bases and J by 7 bases, with 14 bases left in between. The CDR3 DNA reads as TGTGCCAGCAGTTACGATCTAGGAGCTGCGACCCAGTACTTC. Protein: CASSYDLGAATQYF.

J is TRBJ1-1 and V is TRBV19, with D unclear. The ends were cut back, 6 bases at V and 0 bases at J, with 11 bases in the middle. The CDR3 sequence is 14 residues long. Germline CDR1 LNHDA, CDR2 SQIVND (reference sequence). As DNA, the CDR3 is TGTGCCAGTAGGCTTACAAACATGAACACTGAAGCTTTCTTT. Translating it yields CASRLTNMNTEAFF.

This clone appeared a few times. The CDR3 DNA sequence: TGTGCCAGTACCCCCGGGAAGAGCTCCTACAATGAGCAGTTCTTC. As protein: CASTPGKSSYNEQFF. This chain connects TRBV19 to TRBJ2-1, with D maybe TRBD2 (5 bases). The CDR3 extends over 15 amino acids. CDR1 is LNHDA, CDR2 SQIVND, per germline (reference sequence). Trimming left V 7 bases short and J 0 bases short, with 13 bases between.

The rearrangement uses TRBV5-1 and TRBJ1-3; the match to TRBD1 covers 7 bases. The CDR3 has 16 residues. CDR1 and CDR2 from the germline V gene are SGHRS and YFSETQ. V trimming: 4 bases; J trimming: 2 bases; junction bases outside the gene matches: 9. DNA of the CDR3: TGCGCCAGCAGCCTTGACGGACAGGCAACTGGAAACACCATATATTTT. Protein sequence: CASSLDGQATGNTIYF.

V is TRBV6-6 and J is TRBJ1-1, with D possibly TRBD1 on 5 matching bases. There are 13 residues in the CDR3. Looked up from germline, CDR1 is MNHNY and CDR2 is SVGAGI (reference sequence). V lost 2 bases to trimming and J lost 4 bases, with 8 bases between them. CDR3 sequence: CASSYPGGTEAFF. The CDR3, as DNA: TGTGCCAGCAGTTACCCGGGGGGCACTGAAGCTTTCTTT.

The J gene is TRBJ2-7, the V gene TRBV5-5, with D possibly matching TRBD2 (5 bases). Germline V CDR1 and CDR2: SGHKS, YYEKEE (reference sequence). The CDR3 has 14 amino acids. V was shortened by 4 bases and J by 0 bases, with 11 bases between the two germline ends. Here the CDR3 reads CASSPLGSSYEQYF. DNA of the CDR3: TGTGCCAGCAGCCCGCTAGGGAGCTCCTACGAGCAGTACTTC.

This clone was detected only once. The rearrangement links TRBV27 to TRBJ2-5, with 8 bases matching TRBD2. CDR1 and CDR2 from the germline V gene are MNHEY and SMNVEV (reference sequence). The trim removed 3 bases at V and 5 bases at J, leaving 14 bases unmatched. There are 17 residues in the CDR3. The DNA of the CDR3 is TGTGCCAGCAGTTTTGGGTCCGCGGGGGGTACTGGGGAGACCCAGTACTTC. Protein: CASSFGSAGGTGETQYF.